These 17 T cell receptor beta chains share one sample of origin, sequenced in a study of blood T cell repertoires in COVID-19. Profiling relied on immunoSEQ multiplex PCR, and the TCRdb table lists in-frame clones only, not all of them. The sample carries some 390,000 clones, around nine tenths recorded once. Specimen: peripheral blood. The receptors here all came from a human donor in a cohort sampled during active COVID-19.

The gene calls are TRBV15 and TRBJ2-3; TRBD2 matches at 13 bases. J gave up 5 bases and V 4 bases, and 6 bases lay outside the gene matches. The CDR3 has 16 amino acids. Germline V lookup: CDR1 LNHNV, CDR2 YYDKDF (reference sequence). CDR3 sequence reads: CATSTRLAGGGDTQYF. DNA for the CDR3: TGTGCCACCAGCACCCGACTAGCGGGGGGAGGAGATACGCAGTATTTT.

V gene TRBV6-1 combines with J gene TRBJ2-7; TRBD1 aligns across 11 bases. The junction had 9 bases not matched to a gene; V was cut back by 1 base and J by 4 bases. Per germline, CDR1 MNHNS and CDR2 SASEGT. The CDR3 spans 17 residues. The CDR3 DNA reads as TGTGCCAGCAGTGAAGGCGCCGGGACAGGGGGTTTTTACGAGCAGTACTTC. This sequence encodes CASSEGAGTGGFYEQYF.

This clone turned up a few times. The J gene is TRBJ2-5, the V gene TRBV15, with 7 bases fitting TRBD1. The CDR3 runs to 13 residues. The germline V gene encodes CDR1 LNHNV and CDR2 YYDKDF (reference sequence). J gave up 9 bases and V 5 bases, and 9 bases lay outside the gene matches. The DNA for the CDR3 is TGTGCCACCAGCGGGGACAGACTTAAGGCCCAGTACTTC. Residues: CATSGDRLKAQYF.

The CDR3, as DNA: TGTGCCAGCAGCTCTCTTTCCGGACAGCCCGAGCAGTACTTC. The encoded protein is CASSSLSGQPEQYF. The chain carries TRBV5-5 and TRBJ2-7; tentatively, D is TRBD1 (6 bases). V lost 3 bases and J 6 bases, leaving 16 bases between the germline ends. The CDR3 length is 14 residues. Germline lookup yields CDR1 SGHKS and CDR2 YYEKEE (reference sequence). Full variable domain (outside the CDR3, taken from reference TRBV5-5 and TRBJ2-7): DAGVTQSPTHLIKTRGQQVTLRCSPISGHKSVSWYQQVLGQGPQFIFQYYEKEERGRGNFPDRFSARQFPNYSSELNVNALLLGDSALYLCASSSLSGQPEQYFGPGTRLTVT.

The chain uses TRBV30 and TRBJ1-3; D is unclear. CDR3 length equals 13 residues. With 1 base removed from V and 6 bases from J, the gap between germline ends came to 10 bases. The germline V gene encodes CDR1 GTSNPN and CDR2 SVGIG (reference sequence). The CDR3 reads CAWSGGFENTIYF. In nucleotides, the CDR3 is TGTGCCTGGAGTGGCGGTTTCGAAAACACCATATATTTT.

J is TRBJ1-2 and V is TRBV5-1; 9 bases are a match to TRBD1. The CDR3 consists of 16 residues. V trimming: 4 bases; J trimming: 0 bases; junction bases outside the gene matches: 7. The germline CDR1 and CDR2 sequences are SGHRS and YFSETQ. The CDR3 protein is CASSQDRGRANYGYTF. CDR3 nucleotides: TGCGCCAGCAGCCAGGACAGGGGTCGAGCTAACTATGGCTACACCTTC.

This chain links TRBV5-4 with TRBJ2-5; 11 bases line up with TRBD2. CDR1 and CDR2 (germline): SGHNT, YYREEE (reference sequence). The ends lost 4 bases at V and 1 base at J; junction bases unmatched: 6. The CDR3 extends over 16 amino acids. The CDR3 sequence: CASSRSGTSGQETQYF. The DNA of the CDR3 is TGTGCCAGCAGCCGCTCCGGGACTAGCGGCCAAGAGACCCAGTACTTC. Together with reference TRBV5-4 and TRBJ2-5, the CDR3 gives the full variable domain: ETGVTQSPTHLIKTRGQQVTLRCSSQSGHNTVSWYQQALGQGPQFIFQYYREEENGRGNFPPRFSGLQFPNYSSELNVNALELDDSALYLCASSRSGTSGQETQYFGPGTRLLVL.

V is TRBV4-1 and J is TRBJ2-4, with a weak D call TRBD2 (5 bases). Per germline, CDR1 MGHRA and CDR2 YSYEKL. CDR3 length: 18 amino acids. The V and J ends lost 3 bases and 0 bases respectively, with 18 bases between them. The CDR3 coding sequence is TGCGCCAGCAGCCAGGGCCTCCAGGAGGAACTAGCCAAAAACATTCAGTACTTC. Translation gives CASSQGLQEELAKNIQYF.

In this sample, this clone turned up once. The chain combines TRBV3-1 (or the pseudogene TRBV3-2) with TRBJ1-6; 8 bases align to TRBD1. J was trimmed by 7 bases and V by 3 bases; bases with no gene match: 8. CDR3 length equals 16 residues. CDR1 is LGHDT, CDR2 YNNKEL, per germline (reference sequence). This chain's CDR3 is CASSHGVQGANSPLHF. As DNA, the CDR3 is TGTGCCAGCAGCCACGGGGTTCAGGGGGCCAATTCACCCCTCCACTTT.

This chain connects TRBV30 to TRBJ1-2; a possible D gene is TRBD1 (6 bases). This CDR3 comprises 13 residues. V was pared by 3 bases and J by 5 bases, with 13 bases between. Germline values: CDR1 GTSNPN, CDR2 SVGIG (reference sequence). CDR3 region: CAWRAGTHYGYTF. In DNA form, the CDR3 reads TGTGCCTGGAGGGCCGGGACACATTATGGCTACACCTTC.

This clone was seen once. This chain links TRBV27 with TRBJ2-7, with TRBD1 identical over 9 bases. The V gene end was trimmed by 6 bases and the J gene end by 0 bases; junction bases not matched to a gene: 6. CDR1 is MNHEY and CDR2 is SMNVEV in the germline V gene (reference sequence). This CDR3 spans 15 amino acids. As DNA, the CDR3 is TGTGCCAGCAGGTCAACAGGGGGCCTCTCCTACGAGCAGTACTTC. Amino acid sequence: CASRSTGGLSYEQYF.

The chain employs TRBV28 and TRBJ2-1; 8 positions match TRBD2. Trimming took 4 bases from V and 1 from J; bases not matched to a gene: 18. The CDR3 spans 20 residues. Germline CDR1 is MDHEN and CDR2 is SYDVKM. CDR3 DNA: TGTGCCAGCAGTTCTCCCCCCTGGGGGAGCGGGAGAGTGTCCTACAATGAGCAGTTCTTC. Protein product: CASSSPPWGSGRVSYNEQFF.

The J gene is TRBJ2-5, the V gene TRBV3-1 (or the pseudogene TRBV3-2); D perhaps matches TRBD1 (6 bases). Germline CDR1 LGHDT, CDR2 YNNKEL (reference sequence). Trimming removed 5 bases from V and 2 bases from J, with 9 bases in between. The CDR3 is 13 amino acids. The CDR3 DNA is TGTGCCAGCAGCTCACAGGGACAAGAGACCCAGTACTTC. Translated, it gives CASSSQGQETQYF.

The chain joins TRBV18 to TRBJ2-7; 7 bases agree with TRBD2. V gave up 2 bases and J gave up 0 bases; unmatched junction bases: 7. The CDR3 loop spans 16 amino acids. Per the germline V gene, CDR1 is KGHSH and CDR2 is LQKENI. CDR3 DNA: TGTGCCAGCTCACCATCACTAGCGAGGAGCTCCTACGAGCAGTACTTC. The encoded protein is CASSPSLARSSYEQYF.

V and J are TRBV4-2 and TRBJ1-5; 10 nucleotides line up with TRBD1. The germline CDR1 and CDR2 sequences are LGHNA and YNFKEQ. After removal of 4 bases from V and 7 bases from J, the junction contained 7 bases not matched to a gene. This CDR3 contains 15 residues. The CDR3 DNA reads as TGTGCCAGCAGCCGGACAGGGGGAGATAGGCAGCCCCAGCATTTT. Protein: CASSRTGGDRQPQHF.

The chain recombines TRBV6-5 with TRBJ1-4; possibly TRBD1 for D (5 bases). Germline CDR1 is MNHEY and CDR2 is SVGAGI. The V end lost 4 bases, the J end lost 4 bases, and 10 bases lay between the germline ends. The CDR3 consists of 14 residues. The CDR3 DNA reads as TGTGCCAGCAGTTTAGGGGTTATTAATGAAAAACTGTTTTTT. It is translated as CASSLGVINEKLFF.

J is TRBJ2-1 and V is TRBV6-2 or TRBV6-3; 8 bases are shared with TRBD1. This CDR3 region has 20 residues. CDR1 MNHEY and CDR2 SVGEGT come from the germline V gene. Trimming cost V 4 bases and J 1 base; bases outside gene matches: 18. Here the CDR3 reads CASSFTAQLVDRASYNEQFF. CDR3 nucleotides: TGTGCCAGCAGTTTTACTGCTCAACTGGTGGACAGGGCTTCCTACAATGAGCAGTTCTTC.